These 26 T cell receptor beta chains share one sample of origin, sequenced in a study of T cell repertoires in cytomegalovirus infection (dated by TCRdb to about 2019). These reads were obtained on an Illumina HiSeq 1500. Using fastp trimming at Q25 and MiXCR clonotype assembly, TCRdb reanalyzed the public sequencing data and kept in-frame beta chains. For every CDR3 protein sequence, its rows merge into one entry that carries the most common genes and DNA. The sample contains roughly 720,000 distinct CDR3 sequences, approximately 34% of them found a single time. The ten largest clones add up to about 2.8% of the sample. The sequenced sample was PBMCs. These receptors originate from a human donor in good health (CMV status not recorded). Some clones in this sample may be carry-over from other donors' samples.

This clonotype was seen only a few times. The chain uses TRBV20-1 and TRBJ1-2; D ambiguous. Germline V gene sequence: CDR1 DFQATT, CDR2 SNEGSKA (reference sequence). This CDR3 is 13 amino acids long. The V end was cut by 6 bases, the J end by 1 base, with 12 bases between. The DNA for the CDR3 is TGCAGTGCCGCCGGGCAGAGTAACTATGGCTACACCTTC. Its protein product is CSAAGQSNYGYTF.

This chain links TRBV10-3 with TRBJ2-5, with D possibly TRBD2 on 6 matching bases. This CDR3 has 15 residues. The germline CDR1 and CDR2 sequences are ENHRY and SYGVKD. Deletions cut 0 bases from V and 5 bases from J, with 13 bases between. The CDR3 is CAISESLGLRETQYF. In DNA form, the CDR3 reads TGTGCCATCAGTGAGTCGCTGGGACTCCGGGAGACCCAGTACTTC.

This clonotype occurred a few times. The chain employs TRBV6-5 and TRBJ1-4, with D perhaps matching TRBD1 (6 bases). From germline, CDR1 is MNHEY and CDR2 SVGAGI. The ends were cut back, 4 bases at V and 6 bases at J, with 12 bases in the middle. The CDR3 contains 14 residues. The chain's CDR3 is CASSSDRKDEKLFF. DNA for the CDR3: TGTGCCAGCAGTTCGGACAGAAAAGATGAAAAACTGTTTTTT.

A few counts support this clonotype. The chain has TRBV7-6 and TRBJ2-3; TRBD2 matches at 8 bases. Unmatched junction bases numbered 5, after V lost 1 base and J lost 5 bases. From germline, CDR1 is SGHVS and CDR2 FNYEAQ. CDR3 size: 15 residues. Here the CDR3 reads CASSLGGLAKDTQYF. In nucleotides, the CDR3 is TGTGCCAGCAGCTTAGGTGGACTAGCAAAAGATACGCAGTATTTT. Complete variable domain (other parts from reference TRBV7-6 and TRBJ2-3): GAGVSQSPRYKVTKRGQDVALRCDPISGHVSLYWYRQALGQGPEFLTYFNYEAQQDKSGLPNDRFSAERPEGSISTLTIQRTEQRDSAMYRCASSLGGLAKDTQYFGPGTRLTVL.

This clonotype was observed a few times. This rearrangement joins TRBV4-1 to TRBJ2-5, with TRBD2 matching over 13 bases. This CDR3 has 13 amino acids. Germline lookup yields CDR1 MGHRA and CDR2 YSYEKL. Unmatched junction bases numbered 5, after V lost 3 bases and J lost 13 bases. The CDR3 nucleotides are TGCGCCAGCAGCCAGGGACTAGCGGGACCACGGTACTTC. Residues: CASSQGLAGPRYF.

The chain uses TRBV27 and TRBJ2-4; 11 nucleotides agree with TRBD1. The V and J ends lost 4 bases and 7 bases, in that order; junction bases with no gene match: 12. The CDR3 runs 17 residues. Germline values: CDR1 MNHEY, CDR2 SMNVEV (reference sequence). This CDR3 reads CASSYSPGTGGRNIQYF. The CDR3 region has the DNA TGTGCCAGCAGTTATTCCCCCGGGACAGGGGGGAGGAACATTCAGTACTTC.

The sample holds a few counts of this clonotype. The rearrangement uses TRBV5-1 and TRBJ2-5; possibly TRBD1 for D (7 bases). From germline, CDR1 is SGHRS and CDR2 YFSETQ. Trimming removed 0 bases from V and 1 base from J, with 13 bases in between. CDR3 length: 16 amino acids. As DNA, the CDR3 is TGCGCCAGCAGCTTGGAGGTCAGGGGGGTCCAAGAGACCCAGTACTTC. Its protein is CASSLEVRGVQETQYF.

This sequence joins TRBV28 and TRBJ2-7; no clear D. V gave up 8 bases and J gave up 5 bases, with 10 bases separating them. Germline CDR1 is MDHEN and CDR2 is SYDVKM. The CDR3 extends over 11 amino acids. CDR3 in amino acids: CASRSSHEQYF. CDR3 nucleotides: TGTGCCAGCCGATCATCCCACGAGCAGTACTTC. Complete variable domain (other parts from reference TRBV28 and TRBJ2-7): DVKVTQSSRYLVKRTGEKVFLECVQDMDHENMFWYRQDPGLGLRLIYFSYDVKMKEKGDIPEGYSVSREKKERFSLILESASTNQTSMYLCASRSSHEQYFGPGTRLTVT.

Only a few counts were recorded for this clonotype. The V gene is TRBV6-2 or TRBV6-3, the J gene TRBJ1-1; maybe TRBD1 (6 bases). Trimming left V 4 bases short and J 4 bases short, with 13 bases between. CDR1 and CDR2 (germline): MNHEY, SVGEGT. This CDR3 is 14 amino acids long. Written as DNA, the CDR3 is TGTGCCAGCAGTTCGGCAGGGGCGCGCACTGAAGCTTTCTTT. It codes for CASSSAGARTEAFF.

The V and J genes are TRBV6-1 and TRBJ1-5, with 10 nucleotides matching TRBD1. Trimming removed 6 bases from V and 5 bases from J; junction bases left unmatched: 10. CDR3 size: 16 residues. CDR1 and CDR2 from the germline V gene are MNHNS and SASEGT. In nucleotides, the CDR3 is TGTGCCAGCAGGGTCCGGGACAGGGGTTTCTATCAGCCCCAGCATTTT. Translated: CASRVRDRGFYQPQHF.

CDR3 protein: CASSYGGPITDTQYF. DNA of the CDR3: TGTGCCAGCAGTTACGGGGGGCCCATCACAGATACGCAGTATTTT. This rearrangement joins TRBV6-5 to TRBJ2-3, with D perhaps being TRBD1 or TRBD2 (6 bases each). This CDR3 comprises 15 residues. Germline CDR1 reads MNHEY; CDR2 reads SVGAGI. Trimming left V 2 bases short and J 2 bases short, with 11 bases between.

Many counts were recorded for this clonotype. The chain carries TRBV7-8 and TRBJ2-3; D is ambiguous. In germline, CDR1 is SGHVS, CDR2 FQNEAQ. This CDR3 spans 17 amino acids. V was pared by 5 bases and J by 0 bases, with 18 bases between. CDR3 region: CASSPPLGRASTDTQYF. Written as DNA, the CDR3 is TGTGCCAGCAGCCCCCCCTTGGGCCGGGCGAGCACAGATACGCAGTATTTT.

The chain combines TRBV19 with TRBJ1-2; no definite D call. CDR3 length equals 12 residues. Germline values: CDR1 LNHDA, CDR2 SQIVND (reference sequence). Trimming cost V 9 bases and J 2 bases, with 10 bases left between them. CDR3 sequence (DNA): TGTGCCAGCCAGACGGTCAACTATGGCTACACCTTC. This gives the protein CASQTVNYGYTF.

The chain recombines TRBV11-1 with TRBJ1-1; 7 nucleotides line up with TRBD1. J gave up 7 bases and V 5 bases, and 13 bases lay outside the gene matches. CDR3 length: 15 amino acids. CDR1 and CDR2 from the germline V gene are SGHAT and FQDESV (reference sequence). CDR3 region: CASSPSKGGGREAFF. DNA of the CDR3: TGTGCCAGCAGCCCAAGTAAGGGAGGGGGCCGTGAAGCTTTCTTT.

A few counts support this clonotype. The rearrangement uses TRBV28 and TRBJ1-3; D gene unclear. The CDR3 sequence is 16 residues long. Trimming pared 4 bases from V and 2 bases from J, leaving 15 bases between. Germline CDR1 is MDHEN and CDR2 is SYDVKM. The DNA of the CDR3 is TGTGCCAGCAGTTACGCAGACGGGAGCCCTGGAAACACCATATATTTT. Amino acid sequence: CASSYADGSPGNTIYF. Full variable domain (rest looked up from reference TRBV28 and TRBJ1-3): DVKVTQSSRYLVKRTGEKVFLECVQDMDHENMFWYRQDPGLGLRLIYFSYDVKMKEKGDIPEGYSVSREKKERFSLILESASTNQTSMYLCASSYADGSPGNTIYFGEGSWLTVV.

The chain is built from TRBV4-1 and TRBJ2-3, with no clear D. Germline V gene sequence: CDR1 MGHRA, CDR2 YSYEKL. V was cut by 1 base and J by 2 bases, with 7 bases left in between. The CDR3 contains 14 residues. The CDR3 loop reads CASSQVYHTDTQYF. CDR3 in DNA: TGCGCCAGCAGCCAAGTTTACCACACAGATACGCAGTATTTT.

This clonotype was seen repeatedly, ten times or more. The CDR3 DNA is TGTGCCAGCAGCGGAACCCGGGGCCGAAGCCCGCAGAGCACTGAAGCTTTCTTT. This gives the protein CASSGTRGRSPQSTEAFF. This sequence joins TRBV7-6 and TRBJ1-1; D is perhaps TRBD1 (5 bases). The CDR3 is 18 residues long. Trimming shortened V by 5 bases and J by 4 bases, and 26 bases separated the two germline ends. Looked up from germline, CDR1 is SGHVS and CDR2 is FNYEAQ.

The CDR3 region is CASNTGPRGQPQHF. CDR3 nucleotide sequence: TGCGCCAGTAATACAGGGCCGAGAGGTCAGCCCCAGCATTTT. The chain combines TRBV10-2 with TRBJ1-5; D may be TRBD1 (6 bases). V was pared by 9 bases and J by 6 bases, with 18 bases between. Germline V CDR1 and CDR2: WSHSY, SAAADI. The CDR3 has 14 amino acids.

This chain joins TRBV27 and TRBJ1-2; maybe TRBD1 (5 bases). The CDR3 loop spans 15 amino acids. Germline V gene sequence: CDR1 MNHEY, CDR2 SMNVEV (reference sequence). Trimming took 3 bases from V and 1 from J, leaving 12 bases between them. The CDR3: CASSFILGGNYGYTF. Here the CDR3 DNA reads TGTGCCAGCAGTTTTATTCTGGGGGGTAACTATGGCTACACCTTC.

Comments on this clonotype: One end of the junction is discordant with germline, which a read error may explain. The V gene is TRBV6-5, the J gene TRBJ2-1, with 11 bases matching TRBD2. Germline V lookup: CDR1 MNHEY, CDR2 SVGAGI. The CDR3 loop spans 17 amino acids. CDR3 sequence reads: CASSYSGTSGPYKEQFF. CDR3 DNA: TGTGCCAGCAGTTACTCCGGGACTAGCGGCCCCTACAAGGAGCAGTTCTTC.

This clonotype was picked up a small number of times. The CDR3 region has the DNA TGTGCCAGCAGCCGAGGTGAACAGCCTAATTCACCCCTCCACTTT. Translated: CASSRGEQPNSPLHF. J is TRBJ1-6 and V is TRBV7-6, with no clear D. The CDR3 contains 15 residues. Trimming cost V 5 bases and J 6 bases, with 14 bases left between them. The germline V gene encodes CDR1 SGHVS and CDR2 FNYEAQ. The full variable domain, rest sourced from reference TRBV7-6 and TRBJ1-6, is GAGVSQSPRYKVTKRGQDVALRCDPISGHVSLYWYRQALGQGPEFLTYFNYEAQQDKSGLPNDRFSAERPEGSISTLTIQRTEQRDSAMYRCASSRGEQPNSPLHFGNGTRLTVT.

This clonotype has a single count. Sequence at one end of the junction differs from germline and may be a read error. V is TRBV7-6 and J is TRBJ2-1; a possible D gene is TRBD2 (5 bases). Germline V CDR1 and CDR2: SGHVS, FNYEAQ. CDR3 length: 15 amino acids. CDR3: CSSSLEGYSYNEQFF. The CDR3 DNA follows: TGTTCCAGCAGCTTAGAGGGTTACTCCTACAATGAGCAGTTCTTC.

The CDR3 here is CASSRKRGGGNTEAFF. In DNA, the CDR3 is TGTGCCAGCAGCCGGAAGCGGGGGGGGGGGAACACTGAAGCTTTCTTT. V usage is TRBV9 and J usage is TRBJ1-1, with D possibly matching TRBD1 (5 bases). The CDR3 runs 16 residues. CDR1 and CDR2 (germline): SGDLS, YYNGEE. Trimming removed 4 bases from V and 1 base from J, with 17 bases in between.

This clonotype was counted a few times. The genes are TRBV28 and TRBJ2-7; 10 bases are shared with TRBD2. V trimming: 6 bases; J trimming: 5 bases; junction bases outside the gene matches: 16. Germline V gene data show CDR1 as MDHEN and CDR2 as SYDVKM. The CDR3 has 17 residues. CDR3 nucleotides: TGTGCCAGCAGGGGGGTGGGGGGTACCGGGACTAGCGACGAGCAGTACTTC. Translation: CASRGVGGTGTSDEQYF.

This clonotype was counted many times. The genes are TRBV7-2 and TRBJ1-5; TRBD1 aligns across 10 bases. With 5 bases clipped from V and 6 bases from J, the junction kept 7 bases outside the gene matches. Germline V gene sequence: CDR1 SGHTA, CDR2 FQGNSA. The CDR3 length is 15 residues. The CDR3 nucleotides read TGTGCCAGCAGCAGAGGGACAGGGGTCTCTCAGCCCCAGCATTTT. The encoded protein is CASSRGTGVSQPQHF.

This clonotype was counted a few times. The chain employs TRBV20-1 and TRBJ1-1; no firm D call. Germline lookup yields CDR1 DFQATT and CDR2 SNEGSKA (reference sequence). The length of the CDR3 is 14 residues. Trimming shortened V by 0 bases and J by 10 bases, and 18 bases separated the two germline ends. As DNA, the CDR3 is TGCAGTGCTAGAGATGGTTGGTCTGGACTTGGAGCTTTCTTT. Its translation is CSARDGWSGLGAFF.